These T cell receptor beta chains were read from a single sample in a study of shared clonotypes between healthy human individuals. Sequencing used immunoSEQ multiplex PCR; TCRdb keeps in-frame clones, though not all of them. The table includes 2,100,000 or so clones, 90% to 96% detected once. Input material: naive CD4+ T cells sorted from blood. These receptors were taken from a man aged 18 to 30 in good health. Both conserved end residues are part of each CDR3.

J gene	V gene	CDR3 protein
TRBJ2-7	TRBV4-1	CASSQNRGYYEQYF
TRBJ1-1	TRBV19	CASSIGRNTEAFF
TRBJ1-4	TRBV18	CASSTDLNEKLFF
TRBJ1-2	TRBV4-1	CASSQGDRVGGYTF
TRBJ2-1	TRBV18	CASSPRLAGYNEQFF
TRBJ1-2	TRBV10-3	CAITTAGHIGYTF
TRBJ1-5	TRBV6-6	CASRDAGGNLDQPQHF
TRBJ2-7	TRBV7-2	CASSLARTSGSSYEQYF
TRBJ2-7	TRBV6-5	CASSFGYEQYF
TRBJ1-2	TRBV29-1	CSVEGLGQTYGYTF
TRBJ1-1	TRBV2	CASSEARPGNTEAFF
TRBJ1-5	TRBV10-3	CAISESGAGEGPQHF
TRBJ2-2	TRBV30	CAWGLRRGFTGELFF
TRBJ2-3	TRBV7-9	CASSLGGAAPTQYF
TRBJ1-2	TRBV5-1	CASSFDSPRGYGYTF
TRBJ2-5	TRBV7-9	CASTSAGGGAQETQYF
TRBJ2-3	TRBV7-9	CASSSPERAGGTQYF
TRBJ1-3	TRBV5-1	CASSPGQETGNTIYF
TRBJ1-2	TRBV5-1	CASSSGTVYSNYGYTF
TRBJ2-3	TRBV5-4	CASRSGGTIPTDTQYF
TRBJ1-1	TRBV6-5	CASSTQGNRAFF
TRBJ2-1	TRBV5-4	CASRRQGYSYNEQFF
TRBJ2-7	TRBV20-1	CSANTGDEQYF
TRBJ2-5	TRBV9	CASSVAPSGRETQYF
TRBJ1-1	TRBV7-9	CASSLATQNTEAFF
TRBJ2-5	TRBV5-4	CASSPGGTSGQETQYF
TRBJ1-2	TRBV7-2	CASSLEGTYGYTF
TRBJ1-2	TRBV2	CASSAQGTNYGYTF
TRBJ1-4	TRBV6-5	CASSYTRGLREKLFF
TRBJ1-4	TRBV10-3	CAISETGTGKVLTNEKLFF
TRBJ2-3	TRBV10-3	CAISVSGPSTDTQYF
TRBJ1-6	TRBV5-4	CASSLSDRVSPLHF
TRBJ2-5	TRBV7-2	CASSLDGTHQETQYF
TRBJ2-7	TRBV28	CASSLRVGEQYF
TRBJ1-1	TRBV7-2	CASSPRVGQGETEAFF
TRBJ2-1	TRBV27	CASSLRVAYNEQFF
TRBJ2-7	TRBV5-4	CASSLGQPVSYEQYF
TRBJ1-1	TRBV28	CASSSSGTEGEAFF
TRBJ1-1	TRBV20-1	CSASSAFF
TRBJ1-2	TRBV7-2	CASTPGTGVFGYTF
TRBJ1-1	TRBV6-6	CASSYGSNTEAFF
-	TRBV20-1	CSARALYEQYF
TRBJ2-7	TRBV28	CATLWDSSSYEQYF
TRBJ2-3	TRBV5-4	CASSNPGPDTQYF
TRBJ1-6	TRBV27	CASSLKMRGAHSPLHF
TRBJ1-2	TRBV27	CASALKFGTMVHYGYTF
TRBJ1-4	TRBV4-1	CASSRVGITNEKLFF
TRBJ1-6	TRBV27	CASRLRAVPFNSSPLHF
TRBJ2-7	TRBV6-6	CASSYAQGGGDSEQYF
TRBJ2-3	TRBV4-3	CASSQENRRTDTQYF
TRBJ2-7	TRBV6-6	CASSTPGTGSYEQYF
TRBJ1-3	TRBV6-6	CASSDSSGNTIYF
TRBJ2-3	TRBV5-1	CASSLAPTGIGTDTQYF
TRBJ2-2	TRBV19	CASSIASSDTGELFF
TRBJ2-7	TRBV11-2	CASSLVPSGSYEQYF
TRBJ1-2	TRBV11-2	CASSSPLPGFAGYTF